This TCR beta chain stems from a study of radiotherapy plus CTLA-4 blockade in lung cancer. Turning to the study itself: Objective responses arose in approximately 19% of patients, and under 40% experienced disease control.

Patients in the study, people with chemo-refractory metastatic non-small-cell lung cancer, received focal radiation plus ipilimumab CTLA-4 blockade. Study-level points and caveats: Among blood TCR repertoires after radiotherapy plus ipilimumab, tumor-derived clones expanded.

A remark on this clone: Antigen: not known. The junction does not match germline at one end; this may be a read error.

The CDR3 extends over 15 amino acids. Germline CDR1 and CDR2: MDHEN and SYDVKM. The repertoire was sequenced with immunoSEQ multiplex PCR; TCRdb's copy has only in-frame clones and lacks some. The table lists about 95,000 clones, roughly 85% of them singletons. The sequence was collected from a human donor with non-small cell lung cancer who had stable disease on radiotherapy plus ipilimumab. V is TRBV28 and J is TRBJ2-1; D perhaps matches TRBD2 (6 bases). Sequences were derived from peripheral blood, sampled from a patient treated with radiotherapy plus ipilimumab. The CDR3 region is CASTLGTSSYNEQFF. The CDR3 nucleotides are TGTGCCAGCACTTTAGGGACTTCCTCCTACAATGAGCAGTTCTTC.